This entry is about one TCR beta chain. Its specificity is unknown. Run at survey level, the immunoSEQ assay was version v3.0. Sequencing was directed toward 40,000-50,000 T-cell genomes in each sample. Assay: immunoSEQ multiplex PCR; the TCRdb copy retains only in-frame clones and omits some. In the table there are 15,000 to 20,000 clones, 88% of which are singletons. This record comes from a study of long-term antiretroviral therapy in people with HIV. Study findings and constraints: Whereas controls had wider CDR3 length ranges, HIV repertoires had narrower ones. Documentation of ART adherence, viral resistance or therapy changes was absent.

The CDR3 has 16 amino acids. Germline assignment: CDR1 MDHEN and CDR2 SYDVKM. Trimming pared 5 bases from V and 3 bases from J, leaving 17 bases between. This sequence was found in a man aged 50 to 60 with HIV. Sequencing was performed on unsorted PBMCs, taken 0.7 years before starting antiretroviral therapy. The chain uses TRBV28 and TRBJ1-5; no clear D gene. The chain's CDR3 is CASSHRRPIPNQPQHF. The DNA for the CDR3 is TGTGCCAGCAGTCACCGCAGGCCGATTCCCAATCAGCCCCAGCATTTT.